These T cell receptor beta chains were read from a single sample in a study of blood T cell repertoires in COVID-19. Clones were read by immunoSEQ multiplex PCR, and TCRdb kept only the in-frame ones, dropping some. Here the sample spans about 140,000 clones, around 87% being singletons. The sample comprised peripheral blood. Source of these receptors: a human donor in a cohort sampled during active COVID-19. CDR3s include the opening cysteine and the closing phenylalanine or tryptophan. The order of the fields is D gene, J gene, V gene, clone size, CDR3 DNA, CDR3 protein. The D gene is left open where the match is weak. Expanded clones get a size class; other rows say once, few or many, or leave the size out.

D: TRBD1; J: TRBJ1-6; V: TRBV28; size: NA; DNA: TGTGCCAGCAGTTCCCAGGGGGTGGTGGGGGGCTCCTATAATTCACCCCTCCACTTT; CDR3: CASSSQGVVGGSYNSPLHF
D: TRBD2; J: TRBJ2-1; V: TRBV19; size: NA; DNA: TGTGCCAGTTCCGCGGGACTAATAATTAATGAGCAGTTCTTC; CDR3: CASSAGLIINEQFF
D: NA; J: TRBJ1-1; V: TRBV6-5; size: once; DNA: TGTGCCAGCAGTTGGCAGGGGAACACTGAAGCTTTCTTT; CDR3: CASSWQGNTEAFF
D: NA; J: TRBJ2-7; V: TRBV9; size: NA; DNA: TGTGCCAGCAGCTCCACAGATTTCTCCTACGAGCAGTACTTC; CDR3: CASSSTDFSYEQYF
D: NA; J: TRBJ2-1; V: TRBV11-2; size: NA; DNA: TGTGCCAGCAGCTTACAGAGGGTCGAGCAGTTCTTC; CDR3: CASSLQRVEQFF
D: NA; J: TRBJ1-5; V: TRBV20-1; size: NA; DNA: TGCAGTGCTAGTGAAAAGGGGAGCAATCAGCCCCAGCATTTT; CDR3: CSASEKGSNQPQHF
D: NA; J: TRBJ2-3; V: TRBV5-8; size: NA; DNA: TGTGCCAGGGAGGATGGTCCCTTTCGCACAGATACGCAGTATTTT; CDR3: CAREDGPFRTDTQYF
D: TRBD2; J: TRBJ2-5; V: TRBV7-2; size: NA; DNA: TGTGCCAGCAGCTTAGAGTGGCTAGCGGGAGGAGTAGGGGAGACCCAGTACTTC; CDR3: CASSLEWLAGGVGETQYF
D: NA; J: TRBJ1-4; V: TRBV28; size: NA; DNA: TGTGCCAGCAGTGACGAACGGGGGGACGGAGAAAAACTGTTTTTT; CDR3: CASSDERGDGEKLFF
D: TRBD1; J: TRBJ1-3; V: TRBV15; size: NA; DNA: TGTGCCACCAGCGTCGGGACAGTCACATCCCACTCCACGCCCGGAAACACCATATATTTT; CDR3: CATSVGTVTSHSTPGNTIYF
D: TRBD1; J: TRBJ2-7; V: TRBV27; size: NA; DNA: TGTGCCAGCAGTTCGGGACAGTCCTACGAGCAGTACTTC; CDR3: CASSSGQSYEQYF
D: NA; J: TRBJ2-3; V: TRBV4-1; size: NA; DNA: TGCGCCAGCAGCCAAGAAGGGGGTTTGGGGGGGCCCCCAGTCACAGATACGCAGTATTTT; CDR3: CASSQEGGLGGPPVTDTQYF
D: TRBD2; J: TRBJ2-1; V: TRBV28; size: few; DNA: TGTGCCAGCACCCGAGCGGGAGTAAATGGGAATGAGCAGTTCTTC; CDR3: CASTRAGVNGNEQFF
D: NA; J: TRBJ2-7; V: TRBV3-1/TRBV3-2; size: NA; DNA: TGTGCCAGCAGCGCCCTCACCGGCGAGCAGTACTTC; CDR3: CASSALTGEQYF
D: NA; J: TRBJ2-1; V: TRBV28; size: NA; DNA: TGTGCCAGCAGTTTTTCGTCCCGCGATGAGCAGTTCTTC; CDR3: CASSFSSRDEQFF
D: NA; J: TRBJ1-2; V: TRBV7-6; size: once; DNA: TGTGCCAGCAGCCAAACTCCAGCGAGTTATGGCTACACCTTC; CDR3: CASSQTPASYGYTF
D: TRBD2; J: TRBJ2-1; V: TRBV9; size: NA; DNA: TGTGCCAGCAGCTTCCGGACTAGCGGGGCTGAGGGGAGTGAGCAGTTCTTC; CDR3: CASSFRTSGAEGSEQFF
D: NA; J: TRBJ2-1; V: TRBV19; size: once; DNA: TGTGCCAGTACAGATAGCGGATACAATGAGCAGTTCTTC; CDR3: CASTDSGYNEQFF
D: NA; J: TRBJ2-3; V: TRBV6-2/TRBV6-3; size: NA; DNA: TGTGCCAGCAGTTACCTGAGGGGTAGCGGACCCACAGATACGCAGTATTTT; CDR3: CASSYLRGSGPTDTQYF
D: NA; J: TRBJ2-5; V: TRBV11-1; size: once; DNA: TGTGCCAGCAGCTTAGGAGTTGTAGGGGCCGGGGAGACCCAGTACTTC; CDR3: CASSLGVVGAGETQYF
D: TRBD1; J: TRBJ1-2; V: TRBV5-4; size: NA; DNA: TGTGCCAGCAGCCCAGGACAGGGGCGCTATGGCTACACCTTC; CDR3: CASSPGQGRYGYTF
D: TRBD2; J: TRBJ2-5; V: TRBV3-1/TRBV3-2; size: NA; DNA: TGTGCCAGCAGCCCCCGACTAGCGGGGGGAAAGGTCACCCAAGAGACCCAGTACTTC; CDR3: CASSPRLAGGKVTQETQYF
D: TRBD2; J: TRBJ2-1; V: TRBV27; size: NA; DNA: TGTGCCAGCAAATGGGGGGGGGTATACAATGAGCAGTTCTTC; CDR3: CASKWGGVYNEQFF
D: TRBD1; J: TRBJ1-4; V: TRBV4-2; size: NA; DNA: TGTGCCAGCAGCCAAGAACGGACAGGGGGTGAAAAACTGTTTTTT; CDR3: CASSQERTGGEKLFF
D: NA; J: TRBJ2-7; V: TRBV15; size: NA; DNA: TGTGCCACCAGCTTTGACGGGACTGGCTTCTACGAGCAGTACTTC; CDR3: CATSFDGTGFYEQYF
D: NA; J: TRBJ2-7; V: TRBV3-1/TRBV3-2; size: once; DNA: TGTGCCAGCAGCCAAGGTTGGGCAGGGTACGAGCAGTACTTC; CDR3: CASSQGWAGYEQYF
D: TRBD1; J: TRBJ2-2; V: TRBV28; size: NA; DNA: TGTGCCAGCAGCTGGACAGGGGGCACCGGGGAGCTGTTTTTT; CDR3: CASSWTGGTGELFF
D: NA; J: TRBJ1-1; V: TRBV5-1; size: NA; DNA: TGCGCCAGCAGCGTACAGGGTGGTAACACTGAAGCTTTCTTT; CDR3: CASSVQGGNTEAFF
D: TRBD1; J: TRBJ1-1; V: TRBV28; size: NA; DNA: TGTGCCAGCTTGACAGGGAGCACTGAAGCTTTCTTT; CDR3: CASLTGSTEAFF
D: NA; J: TRBJ1-1; V: TRBV6-5; size: NA; DNA: TGTGCCAGCACCCTTGGCATAACCCTGAACACTGAAGCTTTCTTT; CDR3: CASTLGITLNTEAFF
D: TRBD2; J: TRBJ2-1; V: TRBV27; size: NA; DNA: TGTGCCAGCACCTTAGCGGGAGGCCAATCAATTGTCTACAATGAGCAGTTCTTC; CDR3: CASTLAGGQSIVYNEQFF
D: NA; J: TRBJ2-1; V: TRBV10-1; size: NA; DNA: TGCGCCAGCAGTGAGGTCAGGGTTGACAATGAGCAGTTCTTC; CDR3: CASSEVRVDNEQFF